This T cell receptor beta chain stems from a study of cytomegalovirus exposure and HLA in healthy donors. Background on the study: The 110 or so validation repertoires used a platform that matched the one used for the 600 to 750 first-cohort repertoires, as a later analysis reported.

Sequencing used immunoSEQ multiplex PCR; TCRdb keeps in-frame clones, though not all of them. This repertoire shows approximately 260,000 clones, around 88% found once; its top ten account for around 1.2%. Remarks on this clone: Antigen unknown.

V trimming: 8 bases; J trimming: 4 bases; junction bases outside the gene matches: 12. There are 15 residues in the CDR3. CDR1 and CDR2 (germline): MNHNS, SASEGT. The study drew the donors from its approximately 110-subject validation cohort, separate from the approximately 690-subject first cohort. General observations from the study: The study flagged some 170 TCR beta chains as cytomegalovirus-associated.

The V gene is TRBV6-1, the J gene TRBJ2-7, with 9 bases identical to TRBD1. The sample consisted of PBMCs. This clonotype was sampled from a woman aged 30 to 39 in good health and CMV-seropositive. In DNA form, the CDR3 reads TGTGCCAGCGGCCCCCCCCCGACAGGGGGATACGAGCAGTACTTC. Translating it yields CASGPPPTGGYEQYF.